This T cell receptor (beta chain) was captured in a study of T cells in Graves' hyperthyroidism and ophthalmopathy. Study details: Any treatment followed the collection of peripheral blood at initial diagnosis. Study findings and constraints: Expanded thyroid clonotypes (above 0.001) were mostly also found in blood.

This clonotype was seen a few times. As yet, its antigen is unknown. Source material for PBMCs was 10 ml fresh peripheral blood. What was amplified from RNA transcripts were TCR beta CDR3 regions. First-round RT-PCR of the TCR CDR3 relied on the HTBI primer set. TCRdb used MiXCR to reprocess the multiplex PCR reads, holding one entry per CDR3 protein. The sample lists about 640,000 distinct CDR3 sequences; more than 20% were seen once. Material for sequencing was blood. The clonotype was recovered from a man younger than 45 with Graves' ophthalmopathy.

CDR3 sequence: CASSHPSEGWIYEQYF. CDR3 DNA sequence: TGTGCCAGCAGCCACCCAAGTGAGGGTTGGATCTACGAGCAGTACTTC. The chain links TRBV7-9 to TRBJ2-7, with a weak D call TRBD2 (5 bases). CDR3 length equals 16 residues. Germline CDR1 and CDR2: SEHNR and FQNEAQ (reference sequence). The germline V and J ends were trimmed by 5 bases and 3 bases, with 20 bases remaining between them.